The T cell receptor (beta chain) under discussion was sequenced for a study of graft-versus-host responses after intestinal transplantation. Study at large: Recipients obtained multivisceral, liver-intestinal, or isolated intestinal transplants. Each recipient received anti-thymocyte globulin induction, then tacrolimus and steroids for about three years. Study findings and constraints: Peak levels of circulating GvH clones tracked with early post-transplant HvG declines. When patients had graft-donor T cell macrochimerism, their allografts held high graft-versus-host to host-versus-graft clonal ratios.

With regard to this clone: Antigen unknown. The junction and the germline gene differ at one end; a read error may be behind it. Other DNA sequences in the sample encode the same CDR3.

Repertoires were generated with immunoSEQ multiplex PCR, while TCRdb's copy carries only in-frame clones and drops some. The sample has about 110,000 clones, about 92% seen once. The specimen was unstimulated CD4+ T cells sorted from spleen or lymph node cells, collected before transplant. The receptor was isolated from a human donor who was the organ donor for an intestinal transplant.

In DNA form, the CDR3 reads TGTGCCAGCAGCTTGCCCAACTATGGTTACACCTTC. Translation: CASSLPNYGYTF. The J gene is TRBJ1-2, the V gene TRBV5-7; D unresolved. TRBV5-7 is known as an ORF, though its function is uncertain. The CDR3 has 12 residues.